This T cell receptor beta chain came from a study of Ad26.COV2.S vaccination and SARS-CoV-2 variants. Study background: Ad26.COV2.S, an intramuscular injection, was given once or twice 56 days apart. Overall study results and limits: Participants given vaccine showed non-spike TCR breadth similar to that of placebo recipients.

Germline lookup yields CDR1 SGDLS and CDR2 YYNGEE. CDR3 size: 12 residues. Trimming cost V 1 base and J 5 bases, with 4 bases left between them. Treatment: roughly 19 received Ad26.COV2.S at low or high dose, single or two shots; roughly 5 received placebo; per-sample allocation not given. Day 63 after the first vaccine or placebo injection was the time point for sampling. The vaccine antigen was prefusion-stabilized Wuhan SARS-CoV-2 spike. The method was immunoSEQ multiplex PCR; TCRdb's version includes in-frame clones alone and lacks a portion of them. The sample yields around 450,000 clones, around 91% seen once. A remark on this clone: Its antigen remains unknown.

This TCR came from a person between 18 and 60 years old who received the Ad26.COV2.S COVID-19 vaccine or a placebo. Sequenced here: peripheral blood, sampled in a trial of Ad26.COV2.S vaccine versus placebo. The chain is built from TRBV9 and TRBJ2-1; D remains unclear. In nucleotides, the CDR3 is TGTGCCAGCAGCGTACGAGACAATGAGCAGTTCTTC. Residues: CASSVRDNEQFF.